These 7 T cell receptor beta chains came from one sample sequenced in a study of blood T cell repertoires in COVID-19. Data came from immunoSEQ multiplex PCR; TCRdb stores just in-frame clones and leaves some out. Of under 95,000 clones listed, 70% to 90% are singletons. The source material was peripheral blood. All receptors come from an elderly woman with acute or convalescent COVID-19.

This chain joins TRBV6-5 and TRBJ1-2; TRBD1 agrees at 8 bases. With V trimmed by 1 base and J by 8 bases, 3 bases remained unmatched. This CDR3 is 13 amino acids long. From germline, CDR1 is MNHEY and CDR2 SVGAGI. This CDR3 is CASSYWDRQGYTF. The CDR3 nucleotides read TGTGCCAGCAGTTACTGGGACAGGCAGGGCTACACCTTC.

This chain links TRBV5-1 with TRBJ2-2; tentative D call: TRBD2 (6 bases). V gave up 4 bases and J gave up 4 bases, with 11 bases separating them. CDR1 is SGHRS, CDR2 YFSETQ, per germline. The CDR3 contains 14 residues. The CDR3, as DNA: TGCGCCAGCAGCCAGTCGACTAGCACCGGGGAGCTGTTTTTT. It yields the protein CASSQSTSTGELFF. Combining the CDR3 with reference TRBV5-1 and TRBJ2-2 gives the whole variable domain KAGVTQTPRYLIKTRGQQVTLSCSPISGHRSVSWYQQTPGQGLQFLFEYFSETQRNKGNFPGRFSGRQFSNSRSEMNVSTLELGDSALYLCASSQSTSTGELFFGEGSRLTVL.

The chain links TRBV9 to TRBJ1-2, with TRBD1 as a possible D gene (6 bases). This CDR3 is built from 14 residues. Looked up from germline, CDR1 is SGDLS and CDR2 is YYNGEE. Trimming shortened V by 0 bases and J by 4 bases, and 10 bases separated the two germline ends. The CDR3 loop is CASSVDRASYGYTF. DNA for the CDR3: TGTGCCAGCAGCGTAGACAGGGCGAGCTATGGCTACACCTTC.

CDR3 loop: CSAPSAGGYTF. DNA for the CDR3: TGCAGTGCTCCCTCAGCCGGGGGCTACACCTTC. The chain carries TRBV20-1 and TRBJ1-2; D ambiguous. The CDR3 consists of 11 residues. V shed 5 bases and J shed 8 bases, with 12 bases lying between them. Germline CDR1 is DFQATT and CDR2 is SNEGSKA (reference sequence).

Here the CDR3 reads CASSTRGTGGYEQYF. In DNA, the CDR3 is TGTGCCAGCAGTACCCGCGGGACAGGGGGCTACGAGCAGTACTTC. The gene calls are TRBV11-3 and TRBJ2-7; 11 bases fit TRBD1. Germline CDR1 and CDR2: SGHNT and YENEEA. The CDR3 spans 15 residues. V was pared by 6 bases and J by 3 bases, with 7 bases of the junction left unmatched.

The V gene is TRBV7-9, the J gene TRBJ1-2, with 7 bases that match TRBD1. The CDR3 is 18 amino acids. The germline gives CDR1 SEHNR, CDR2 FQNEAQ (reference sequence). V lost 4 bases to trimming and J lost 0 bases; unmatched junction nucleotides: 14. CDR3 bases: TGTGCCAGCAGCTCCCTAGAACAACCGGGACAGTCTAACTATGGCTACACCTTC. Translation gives CASSSLEQPGQSNYGYTF.

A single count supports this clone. CDR3 loop: CASHPITTGQTYEQYF. The CDR3 DNA sequence: TGTGCCAGCCACCCCATTACAACGGGACAGACCTACGAGCAGTACTTC. The chain combines TRBV19 with TRBJ2-7; 7 nucleotides match TRBD1. Germline values: CDR1 LNHDA, CDR2 SQIVND (reference sequence). This CDR3 has 16 residues. The ends lost 9 bases at V and 2 bases at J; junction bases unmatched: 16.